Given below is one T cell receptor (beta chain) in context. Its antigen is as yet unknown. The donors were part of the validation cohort, which consisted of about 120 subjects and was separate from the first cohort of around 620 subjects. Germline CDR1 reads MDHEN; CDR2 reads SYDVKM. Trimming shortened V by 10 bases and J by 4 bases, and 16 bases separated the two germline ends. The CDR3 is made up of 13 amino acids. The method was immunoSEQ multiplex PCR; TCRdb's version includes in-frame clones alone and lacks a portion of them. The sample consists of 150,000 to 200,000 clones, 75% to 90% of them appearing once. These data come from a study of cytomegalovirus exposure and HLA in healthy donors. Study information: The same platform used for the approximately 670 first-cohort repertoires was also used for the 120 or so validation repertoires, as a later analysis reported.

The study, taken as a whole, reports: In the roughly 120 validation repertoires, more than 85% of cluster scores exceeded 0, per a later analysis.

The sample was PBMCs. The origin of this receptor is a young man in good health and CMV-seropositive. The chain joins TRBV28 to TRBJ1-2, with a possible D match to TRBD1 (6 bases). Written as DNA, the CDR3 is TGTGCCACACCCGGGGGGCCTACCTATGGCTACACCTTC. Translating it yields CATPGGPTYGYTF.